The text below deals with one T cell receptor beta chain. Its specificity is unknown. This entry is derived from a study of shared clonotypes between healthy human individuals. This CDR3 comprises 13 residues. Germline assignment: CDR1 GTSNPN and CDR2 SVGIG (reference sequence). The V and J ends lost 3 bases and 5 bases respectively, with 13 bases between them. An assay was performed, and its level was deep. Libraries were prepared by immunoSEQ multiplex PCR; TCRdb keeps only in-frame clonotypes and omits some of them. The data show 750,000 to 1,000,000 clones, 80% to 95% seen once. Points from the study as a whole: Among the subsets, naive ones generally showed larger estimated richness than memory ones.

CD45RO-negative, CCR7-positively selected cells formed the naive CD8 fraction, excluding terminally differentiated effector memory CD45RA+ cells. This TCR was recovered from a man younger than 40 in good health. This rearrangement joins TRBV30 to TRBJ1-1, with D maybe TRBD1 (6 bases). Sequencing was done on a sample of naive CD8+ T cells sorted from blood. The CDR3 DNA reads TGTGCCTGGAGGGGCAGGGGAAAAACTGAAGCTTTCTTT. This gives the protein CAWRGRGKTEAFF.